This TCR beta chain appears in the sequencing data of a study of PD-L1 blockade in urothelial cancer. The germline V and J ends were trimmed by 7 bases and 0 bases, with 19 bases remaining between them. The CDR3 sequence is 17 residues long. Germline V gene lookup returns CDR1 LNHDA and CDR2 SQIVND (reference sequence). The time point denotes: pretreatment peripheral blood. The protocol was immunoSEQ multiplex PCR, while the TCRdb copy is restricted to in-frame clones and leaves out a portion. The sample lists tens of thousands of clones, less than 90% occurring once. The rearrangement joins TRBV19 to TRBJ1-5, with a weak D call TRBD1 (6 bases). Specimen: PBMCs, collected around atezolizumab (anti-PD-L1) treatment. The sequence was obtained from a man aged 55 to 70 with urothelial cancer. The CDR3 is CASTMGGGAYSNQPQHF. The CDR3 DNA reads as TGTGCCAGTACCATGGGGGGGGGCGCCTATAGCAATCAGCCCCAGCATTTT.